A single sample gave rise to the 11 T cell receptor beta chains below, sequenced in a study of cytomegalovirus exposure and HLA in healthy donors. In the PCR, 60 Vbeta and 13 Jbeta primers were used. Sequencing used immunoSEQ multiplex PCR; TCRdb keeps in-frame clones, though not all of them. Among about 160,000 clones listed, approximately 76% were seen once. Source material: PBMCs. The receptors come from a man in his sixties in good health and CMV-seronegative.

V gene TRBV5-1 combines with J gene TRBJ2-7, with TRBD2 identical over 7 bases. Germline V gives CDR1 SGHRS, CDR2 YFSETQ. Trimming at V came to 2 bases and at J to 5 bases, leaving 7 bases not matched to a gene. The CDR3 totals 14 residues. The CDR3 is CASSFAGVGDEQYF. Here the CDR3 DNA reads TGCGCCAGCAGCTTTGCGGGAGTCGGTGACGAGCAGTACTTC.

This clone was seen once. The chain joins TRBV7-2 to TRBJ2-5; D might be TRBD2 (6 bases). The germline V gene encodes CDR1 SGHTA and CDR2 FQGNSA. This CDR3 has 14 residues. With 1 base removed from V and 5 bases from J, the gap between germline ends came to 11 bases. In DNA form, the CDR3 reads TGTGCCAGCAGCTTAGTAGCCCTAGCGGAGACCCAGTACTTC. This codes for CASSLVALAETQYF.

The chain employs TRBV7-9 and TRBJ1-4, with TRBD1 as a possible D gene (5 bases). The V gene's germline CDR1 is SEHNR and CDR2 FQNEAQ (reference sequence). The CDR3 is 16 residues long. Between the trimmed V and J ends, which lost 3 bases and 0 bases, there was a span of 11 bases. The CDR3 DNA follows: TGTGCCAGCAGCTTCACGGACACCGCAACTAATGAAAAACTGTTTTTT. The encoded protein is CASSFTDTATNEKLFF. Drawing the rest from reference TRBV7-9 and TRBJ1-4, the complete variable domain is DTGVSQNPRHKITKRGQNVTFRCDPISEHNRLYWYRQTLGQGPEFLTYFQNEAQLEKSRLLSDRFSAERPKGSFSTLEIQRTEQGDSAMYLCASSFTDTATNEKLFFGSGTQLSVL.

This clone has only a few counts. The chain combines TRBV9 with TRBJ2-5; 7 nucleotides align to TRBD1. The CDR3 is made up of 14 amino acids. Germline trimming cut 4 bases from V and 0 bases from J; bases unmatched to any gene: 3. Germline V lookup: CDR1 SGDLS, CDR2 YYNGEE. The CDR3 DNA is TGTGCCAGCAGCTTCGGGACAGACCAAGAGACCCAGTACTTC. Its translation is CASSFGTDQETQYF.

In this sample, this clone turned up once. The chain recombines TRBV7-7 with TRBJ2-2; TRBD1 matches at 10 bases. The CDR3 is 17 amino acids. The ends lost 5 bases at V and 3 bases at J; junction bases unmatched: 9. Germline V gene data show CDR1 as SSHAT and CDR2 as FNYEAQ (reference sequence). The CDR3 nucleotides are TGTGCCAGCAGCCCGATGCACGGACAGGGGGACACCGGGGAGCTGTTTTTT. Its translation: CASSPMHGQGDTGELFF.

The chain uses TRBV4-3 and TRBJ2-2; D call uncertain. Per the germline V gene, CDR1 is LGHNA and CDR2 is YSLEER. The CDR3 runs to 17 residues. V was cut by 0 bases and J by 1 base, with 12 bases left in between. The CDR3 DNA reads TGCGCCAGCAGCCAAGATTTGGCCAGGATGAACACCGGGGAGCTGTTTTTT. Encoded protein: CASSQDLARMNTGELFF.

The V and J genes are TRBV7-2 and TRBJ2-3; D might be TRBD1 (5 bases). Trimming left V 4 bases short and J 0 bases short, with 11 bases between. Germline V lookup: CDR1 SGHTA, CDR2 FQGNSA. The CDR3 consists of 15 residues. CDR3 nucleotide sequence: TGTGCCAGCAGCTCCAGGGTTTCTAGCACAGATACGCAGTATTTT. Translated: CASSSRVSSTDTQYF.

This chain links TRBV7-7 with TRBJ2-1; D is possibly TRBD2 (6 bases). Germline V gene lookup returns CDR1 SSHAT and CDR2 FNYEAQ (reference sequence). Trimming left V 1 base short and J 5 bases short, with 15 bases between. This CDR3 spans 16 amino acids. In nucleotides, the CDR3 is TGTGCCAGCAGCTTAGAGGCGGGAAGAATCGACAATGAGCAGTTCTTC. Translating it yields CASSLEAGRIDNEQFF.

For this clone: Other DNA sequences in the same sample also yield this CDR3. The chain joins TRBV9 to TRBJ1-4, with TRBD1 matching 7 bases. Trimming removed 3 bases from V and 8 bases from J; junction bases left unmatched: 10. The germline V gene has CDR1 SGDLS and CDR2 YYNGEE. The CDR3 length is 15 residues. In nucleotides, the CDR3 is TGTGCCAGCAGCGCAAGCGGAGGGGGCGGAGAAAAACTGTTTTTT. Translating it yields CASSASGGGGEKLFF.

The chain employs TRBV30 and TRBJ2-1, with D uncertain. Germline V lookup: CDR1 GTSNPN, CDR2 SVGIG (reference sequence). This CDR3 is built from 12 residues. The V gene lost 3 bases and the J gene lost 9 bases, with 12 bases spanning the gap. The CDR3 protein is CAWSRGPGEQFF. The CDR3 DNA is TGTGCCTGGAGCCGAGGCCCCGGTGAGCAGTTCTTC.

This clone appeared once. This chain connects TRBV5-5 to TRBJ1-4; possibly TRBD1 for D (6 bases). Germline assignment: CDR1 SGHKS and CDR2 YYEKEE (reference sequence). V lost 4 bases, J lost 6 bases, and 13 bases lay in between. The CDR3 covers 14 residues. CDR3 nucleotides: TGTGCCAGCAGCCGACAGGTTCCGGATGAAAAACTGTTTTTT. This codes for CASSRQVPDEKLFF.